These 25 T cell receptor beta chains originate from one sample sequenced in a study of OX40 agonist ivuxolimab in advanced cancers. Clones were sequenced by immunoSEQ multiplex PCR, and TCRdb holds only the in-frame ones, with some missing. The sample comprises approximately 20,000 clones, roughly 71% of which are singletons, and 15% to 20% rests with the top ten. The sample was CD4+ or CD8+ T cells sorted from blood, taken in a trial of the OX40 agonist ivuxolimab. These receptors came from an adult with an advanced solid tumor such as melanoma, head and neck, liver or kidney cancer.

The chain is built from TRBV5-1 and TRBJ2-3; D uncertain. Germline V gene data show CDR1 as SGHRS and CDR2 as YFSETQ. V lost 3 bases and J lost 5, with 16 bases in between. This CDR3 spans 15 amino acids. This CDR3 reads CASSSPIGIKDTQYF. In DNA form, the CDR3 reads TGCGCCAGCAGCTCTCCCATAGGCATCAAAGATACGCAGTATTTT.

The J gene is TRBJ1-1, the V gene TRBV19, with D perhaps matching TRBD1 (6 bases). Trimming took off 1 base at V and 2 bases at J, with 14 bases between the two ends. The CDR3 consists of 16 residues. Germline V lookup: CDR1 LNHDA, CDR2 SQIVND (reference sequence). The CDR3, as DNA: TGTGCCAGTAGTATAGCAGACAGGCTAGGCAACACTGAAGCTTTCTTT. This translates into CASSIADRLGNTEAFF. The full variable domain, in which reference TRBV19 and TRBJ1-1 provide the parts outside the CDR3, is DGGITQSPKYLFRKEGQNVTLSCEQNLNHDAMYWYRQDPGQGLRLIYYSQIVNDFQKGDIAEGYSVSREKKESFPLTVTSAQKNPTAFYLCASSIADRLGNTEAFFGQGTRLTVV.

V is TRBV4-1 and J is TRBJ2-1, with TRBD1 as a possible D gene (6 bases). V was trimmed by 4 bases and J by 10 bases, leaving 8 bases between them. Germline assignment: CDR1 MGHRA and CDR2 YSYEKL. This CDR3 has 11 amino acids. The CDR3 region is CASSPGGEQFF. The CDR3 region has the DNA TGCGCCAGCAGCCCTGGGGGCGAGCAGTTCTTC.

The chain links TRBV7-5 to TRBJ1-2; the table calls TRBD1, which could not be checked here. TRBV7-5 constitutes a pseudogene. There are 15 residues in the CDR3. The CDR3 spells CASSLIGGDGYGYTF. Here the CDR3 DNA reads TGTGCCAGCAGCTTAATAGGGGGAGACGGCTATGGCTACACCTTC.

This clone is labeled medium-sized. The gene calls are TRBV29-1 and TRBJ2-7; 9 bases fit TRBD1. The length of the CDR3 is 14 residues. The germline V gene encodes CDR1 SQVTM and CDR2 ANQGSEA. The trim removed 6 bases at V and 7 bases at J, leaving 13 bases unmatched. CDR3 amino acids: CSVGTGRDLGEQYF. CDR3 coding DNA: TGCAGCGTGGGGACAGGGCGGGATTTGGGTGAGCAGTACTTC.

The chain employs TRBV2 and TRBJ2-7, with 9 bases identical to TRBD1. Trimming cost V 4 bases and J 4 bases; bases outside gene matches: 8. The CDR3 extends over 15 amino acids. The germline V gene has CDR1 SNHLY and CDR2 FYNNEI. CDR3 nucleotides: TGTGCCAGCAGTGTAAACGCCGGGACAGGGTACGAGCAGTACTTC. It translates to CASSVNAGTGYEQYF.

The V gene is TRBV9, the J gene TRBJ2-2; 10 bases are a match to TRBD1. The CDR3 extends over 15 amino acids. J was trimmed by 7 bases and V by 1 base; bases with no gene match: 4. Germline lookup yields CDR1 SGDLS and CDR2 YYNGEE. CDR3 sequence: CASSVYGTGDGELFF. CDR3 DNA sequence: TGTGCCAGCAGCGTATATGGGACAGGGGACGGGGAGCTGTTTTTT.

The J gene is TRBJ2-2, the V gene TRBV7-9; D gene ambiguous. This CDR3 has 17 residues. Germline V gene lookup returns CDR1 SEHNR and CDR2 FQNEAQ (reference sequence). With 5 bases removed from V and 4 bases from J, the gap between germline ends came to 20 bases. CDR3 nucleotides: TGTGCCAGCAGCCGACCCCGGGCCCACTTTGGCACCGGGGAGCTGTTTTTT. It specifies CASSRPRAHFGTGELFF.

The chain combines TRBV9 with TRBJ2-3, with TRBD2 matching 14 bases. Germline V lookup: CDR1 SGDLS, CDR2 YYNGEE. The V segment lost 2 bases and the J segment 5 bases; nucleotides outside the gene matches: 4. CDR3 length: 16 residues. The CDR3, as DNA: TGTGCCAGCAGCGTGACTAGCGGGAGGGTTAAAGATACGCAGTATTTT. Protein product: CASSVTSGRVKDTQYF.

Here the CDR3 DNA reads TGTGCCAGCAGTTTACTCGGCAGCAATCAGCCCCAGCATTTT. Protein: CASSLLGSNQPQHF. The chain couples TRBV27 to TRBJ1-5; D is unclear. Trimming took off 2 bases at V and 1 base at J, with 6 bases between the two ends. The length of the CDR3 is 14 residues. Germline assignment: CDR1 MNHEY and CDR2 SMNVEV (reference sequence).

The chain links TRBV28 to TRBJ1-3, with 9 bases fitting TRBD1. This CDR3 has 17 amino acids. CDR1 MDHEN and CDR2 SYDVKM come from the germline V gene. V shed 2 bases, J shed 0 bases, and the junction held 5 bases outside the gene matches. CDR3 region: CASSLRRQGDSGNTIYF. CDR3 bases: TGTGCCAGCAGTTTAAGAAGACAGGGGGACTCTGGAAACACCATATATTTT.

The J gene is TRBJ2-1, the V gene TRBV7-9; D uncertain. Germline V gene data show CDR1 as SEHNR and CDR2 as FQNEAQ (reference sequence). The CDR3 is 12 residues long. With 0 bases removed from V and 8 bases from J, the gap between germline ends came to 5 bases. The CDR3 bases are TGTGCCAGCAGCTTAGCCACGGATGAGCAGTTCTTC. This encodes CASSLATDEQFF.

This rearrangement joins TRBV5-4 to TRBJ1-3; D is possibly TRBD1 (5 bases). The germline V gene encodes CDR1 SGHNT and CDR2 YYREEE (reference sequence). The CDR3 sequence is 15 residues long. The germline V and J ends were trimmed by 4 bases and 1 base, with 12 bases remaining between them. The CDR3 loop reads CASSVAGGSGNTIYF. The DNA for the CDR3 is TGTGCCAGCAGCGTGGCGGGGGGGTCTGGAAACACCATATATTTT. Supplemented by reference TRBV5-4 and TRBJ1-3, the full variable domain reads ETGVTQSPTHLIKTRGQQVTLRCSSQSGHNTVSWYQQALGQGPQFIFQYYREEENGRGNFPPRFSGLQFPNYSSELNVNALELDDSALYLCASSVAGGSGNTIYFGEGSWLTVV.

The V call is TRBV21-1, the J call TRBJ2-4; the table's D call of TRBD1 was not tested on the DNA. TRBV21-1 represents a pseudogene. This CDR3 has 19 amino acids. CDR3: CASSKSVCTTGGHGNIQYF. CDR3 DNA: TGTGCCAGCAGCAAATCGGTTTGTACCACAGGGGGTCATGGAAACATTCAGTACTTC.

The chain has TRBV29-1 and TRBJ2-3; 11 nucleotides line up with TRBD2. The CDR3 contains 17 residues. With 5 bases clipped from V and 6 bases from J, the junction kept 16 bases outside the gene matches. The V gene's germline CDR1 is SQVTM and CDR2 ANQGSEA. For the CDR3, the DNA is TGCAGCGTTCTACCCTCTAGCGGGAGGTATTTTGCGGATACGCAGTATTTT. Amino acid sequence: CSVLPSSGRYFADTQYF.

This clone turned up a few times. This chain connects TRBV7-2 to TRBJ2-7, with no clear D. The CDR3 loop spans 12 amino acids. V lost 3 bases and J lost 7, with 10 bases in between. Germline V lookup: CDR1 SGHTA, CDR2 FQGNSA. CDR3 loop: CASSLSVGEQYF. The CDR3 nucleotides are TGTGCCAGCAGCTTGTCGGTAGGAGAGCAGTACTTC. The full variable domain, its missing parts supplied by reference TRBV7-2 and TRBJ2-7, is GAGVSQSPSNKVTEKGKDVELRCDPISGHTALYWYRQSLGQGLEFLIYFQGNSAPDKSGLPSDRFSAERTGGSVSTLTIQRTQQEDSAVYLCASSLSVGEQYFGPGTRLTVT.

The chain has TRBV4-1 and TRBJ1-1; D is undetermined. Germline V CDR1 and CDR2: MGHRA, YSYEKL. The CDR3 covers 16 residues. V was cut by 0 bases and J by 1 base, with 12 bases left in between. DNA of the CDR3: TGCGCCAGCAGCCAAGATCATACCGGGAGGAACACTGAAGCTTTCTTT. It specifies CASSQDHTGRNTEAFF.

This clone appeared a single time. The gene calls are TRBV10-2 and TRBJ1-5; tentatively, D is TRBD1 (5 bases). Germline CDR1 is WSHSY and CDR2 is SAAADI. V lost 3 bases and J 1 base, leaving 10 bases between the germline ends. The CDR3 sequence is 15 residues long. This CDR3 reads CASSEGTVSNQPQHF. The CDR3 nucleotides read TGCGCCAGCAGTGAAGGGACGGTGAGCAATCAGCCCCAGCATTTT.

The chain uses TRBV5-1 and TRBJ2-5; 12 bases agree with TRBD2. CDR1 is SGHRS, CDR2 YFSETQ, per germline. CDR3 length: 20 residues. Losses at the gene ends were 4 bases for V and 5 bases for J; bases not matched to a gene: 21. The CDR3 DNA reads TGCGCCAGCAGCCTTTCTCCGACTAGCGGGAGTTCTGGGAAACAGGAGACCCAGTACTTC. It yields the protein CASSLSPTSGSSGKQETQYF.

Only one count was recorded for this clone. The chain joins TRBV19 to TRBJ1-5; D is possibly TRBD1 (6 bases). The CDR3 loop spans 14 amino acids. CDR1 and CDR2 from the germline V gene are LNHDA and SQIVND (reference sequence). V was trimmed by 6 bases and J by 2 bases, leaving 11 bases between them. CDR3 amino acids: CASRGQEGNQPQHF. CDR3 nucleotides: TGTGCCAGTAGGGGACAAGAAGGCAATCAGCCCCAGCATTTT.

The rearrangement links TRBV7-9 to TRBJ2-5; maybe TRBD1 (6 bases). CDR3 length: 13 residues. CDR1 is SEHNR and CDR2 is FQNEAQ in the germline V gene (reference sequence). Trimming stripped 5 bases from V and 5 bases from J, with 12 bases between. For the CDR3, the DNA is TGTGCCAGCAGCCCGATAGGACAGGAGACCCAGTACTTC. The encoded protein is CASSPIGQETQYF.

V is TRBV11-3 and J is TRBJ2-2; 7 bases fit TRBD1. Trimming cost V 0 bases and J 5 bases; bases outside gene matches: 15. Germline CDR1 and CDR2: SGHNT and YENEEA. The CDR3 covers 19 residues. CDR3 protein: CASSLDLNPTGVGTGELFF. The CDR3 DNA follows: TGTGCCAGCAGCTTAGATTTAAATCCCACAGGGGTGGGGACCGGGGAGCTGTTTTTT.

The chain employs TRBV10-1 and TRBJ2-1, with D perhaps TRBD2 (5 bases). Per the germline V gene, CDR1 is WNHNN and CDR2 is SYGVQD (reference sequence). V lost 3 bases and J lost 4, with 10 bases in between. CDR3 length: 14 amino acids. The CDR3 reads CASSELTGYNEQFF. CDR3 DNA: TGCGCCAGCAGTGAATTAACGGGATACAATGAGCAGTTCTTC.

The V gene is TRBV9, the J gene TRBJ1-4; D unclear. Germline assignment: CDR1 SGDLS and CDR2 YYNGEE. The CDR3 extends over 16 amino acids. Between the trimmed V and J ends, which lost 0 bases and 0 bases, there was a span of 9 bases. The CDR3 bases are TGTGCCAGCAGCGTAGGGTCAGTTGCAACTAATGAAAAACTGTTTTTT. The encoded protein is CASSVGSVATNEKLFF.

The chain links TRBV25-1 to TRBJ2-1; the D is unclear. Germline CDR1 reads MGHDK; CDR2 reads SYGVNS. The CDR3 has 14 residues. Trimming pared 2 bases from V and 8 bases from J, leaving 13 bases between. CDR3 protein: CASSEMPTAHEQFF. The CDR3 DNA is TGTGCCAGCAGTGAAATGCCAACGGCCCATGAGCAGTTCTTC.